This TCR beta chain was sequenced during a study of T-cell reconstitution after alpha-beta-depleted transplantation in children. This clonotype was counted only a few times. Its antigen is not known. Researchers prepared the TCRbeta library using unique molecular identifiers, the study reports. TCRdb re-called the PCR reads through MiXCR, storing one row per CDR3 protein. The table shows about 300,000 distinct CDR3 sequences, with about a tenth occurring only once. Study results and limitations: For some patients, TCRbeta diversity was high at day 60 because of recipient T cells and thymic progenitors that survived. Diversity and T-cell counts at one year after transplant derived mostly from new T cells. Expanded graft clones numbering several hundred reportedly gave rise to alpha-beta T cells about two months after transplant.

Trimming cost V 0 bases and J 5 bases; bases outside gene matches: 13. The CDR3 loop spans 18 amino acids. Germline CDR1 and CDR2: LGHNA and YSLEER. The source material was PBMCs, sampled before TCRalphabeta/CD19-depleted stem cell transplant. This TCR was recovered from a boy under two years old with acute myeloid leukemia, due to receive a stem cell transplant. The rearrangement links TRBV4-3 to TRBJ2-3; 8 bases agree with TRBD2. CDR3 bases: TGCGCCAGCAGCCAAGATCCTCCCGGAGCGGGAGTGGAAGATACGCAGTATTTT. Amino acid sequence: CASSQDPPGAGVEDTQYF.